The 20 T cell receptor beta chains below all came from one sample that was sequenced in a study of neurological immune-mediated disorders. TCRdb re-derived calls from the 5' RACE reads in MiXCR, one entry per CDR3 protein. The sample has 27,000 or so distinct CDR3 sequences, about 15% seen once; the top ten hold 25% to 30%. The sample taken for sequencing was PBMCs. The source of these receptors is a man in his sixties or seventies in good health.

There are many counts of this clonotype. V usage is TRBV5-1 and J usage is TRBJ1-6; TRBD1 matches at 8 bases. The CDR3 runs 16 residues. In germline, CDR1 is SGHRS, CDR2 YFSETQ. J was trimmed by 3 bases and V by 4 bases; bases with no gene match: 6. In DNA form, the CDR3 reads TGCGCCAGCAGCCCAAAGACAGGGGACTATAATTCACCCCTCCACTTT. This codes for CASSPKTGDYNSPLHF.

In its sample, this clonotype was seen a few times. CDR3 nucleotide sequence: TGCGCCAGCAGCTTGGAGAATACTGGGGATACGCAGTATTTT. It specifies CASSLENTGDTQYF. The rearrangement links TRBV5-1 to TRBJ2-3; D unclear. This CDR3 is built from 14 residues. CDR1 is SGHRS and CDR2 is YFSETQ in the germline V gene. Trimming shortened V by 0 bases and J by 6 bases, and 11 bases separated the two germline ends.

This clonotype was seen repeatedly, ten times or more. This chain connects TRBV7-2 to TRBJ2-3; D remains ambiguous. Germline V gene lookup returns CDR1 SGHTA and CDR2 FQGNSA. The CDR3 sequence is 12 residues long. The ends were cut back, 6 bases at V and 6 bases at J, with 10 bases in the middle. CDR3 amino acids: CASSFPRDTQYF. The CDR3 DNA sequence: TGTGCCAGCAGTTTCCCTCGGGATACGCAGTATTTT. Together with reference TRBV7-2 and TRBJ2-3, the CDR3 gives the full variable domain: GAGVSQSPSNKVTEKGKDVELRCDPISGHTALYWYRQSLGQGLEFLIYFQGNSAPDKSGLPSDRFSAERTGGSVSTLTIQRTQQEDSAVYLCASSFPRDTQYFGPGTRLTVL.

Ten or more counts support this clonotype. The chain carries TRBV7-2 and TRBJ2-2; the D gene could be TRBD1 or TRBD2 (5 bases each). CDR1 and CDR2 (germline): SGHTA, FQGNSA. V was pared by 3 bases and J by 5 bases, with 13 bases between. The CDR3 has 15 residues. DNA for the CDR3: TGTGCCAGCAGCTTCAGGTTGAGGGGTACCGGGGAGCTGTTTTTT. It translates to CASSFRLRGTGELFF.

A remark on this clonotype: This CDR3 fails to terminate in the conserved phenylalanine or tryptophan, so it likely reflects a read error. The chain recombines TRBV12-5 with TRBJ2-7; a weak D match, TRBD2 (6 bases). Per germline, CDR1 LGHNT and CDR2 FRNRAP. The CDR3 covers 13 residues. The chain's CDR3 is CASGLFSGDEQYY. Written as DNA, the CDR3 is TGTGCTAGCGGTTTGTTTTCGGGAGACGAGCAGTACTAC.

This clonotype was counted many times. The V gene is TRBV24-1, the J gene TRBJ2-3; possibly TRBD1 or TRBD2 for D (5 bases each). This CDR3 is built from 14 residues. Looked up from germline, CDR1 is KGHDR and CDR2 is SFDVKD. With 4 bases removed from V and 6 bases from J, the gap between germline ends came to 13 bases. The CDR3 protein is CATSEGTQGDTQYF. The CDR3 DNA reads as TGTGCCACCAGTGAAGGGACCCAGGGCGATACGCAGTATTTT.

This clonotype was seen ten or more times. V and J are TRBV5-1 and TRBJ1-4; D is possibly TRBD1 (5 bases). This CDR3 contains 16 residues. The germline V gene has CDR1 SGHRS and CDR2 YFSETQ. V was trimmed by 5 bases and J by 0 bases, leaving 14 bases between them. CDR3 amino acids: CASRPTVAATNEKLFF. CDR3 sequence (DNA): TGCGCCAGCAGGCCGACAGTTGCCGCAACTAATGAAAAACTGTTTTTT.

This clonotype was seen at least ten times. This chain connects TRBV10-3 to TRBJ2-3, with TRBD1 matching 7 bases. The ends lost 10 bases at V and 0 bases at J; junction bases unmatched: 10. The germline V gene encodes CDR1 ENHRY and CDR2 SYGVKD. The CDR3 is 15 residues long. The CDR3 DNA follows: TGTGCCACCGGGGACAGCACAACTAGCACAGATACGCAGTATTTT. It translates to CATGDSTTSTDTQYF.

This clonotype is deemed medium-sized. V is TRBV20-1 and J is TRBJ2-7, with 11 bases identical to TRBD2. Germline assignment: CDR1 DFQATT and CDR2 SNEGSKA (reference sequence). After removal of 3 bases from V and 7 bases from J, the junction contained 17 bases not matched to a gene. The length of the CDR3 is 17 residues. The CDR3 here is CSASGSSGGIEMWEQYF. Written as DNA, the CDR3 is TGCAGTGCTAGCGGATCTAGCGGGGGGATCGAGATGTGGGAGCAGTACTTC.

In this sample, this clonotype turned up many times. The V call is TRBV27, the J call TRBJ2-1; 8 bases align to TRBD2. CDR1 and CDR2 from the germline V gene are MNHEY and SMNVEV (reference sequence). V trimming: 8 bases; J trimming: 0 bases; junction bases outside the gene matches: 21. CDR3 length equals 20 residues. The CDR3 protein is CASGLRPGLEDGSSYNEQFF. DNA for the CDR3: TGTGCCAGCGGTCTGAGACCGGGACTAGAAGATGGAAGCTCCTACAATGAGCAGTTCTTC.

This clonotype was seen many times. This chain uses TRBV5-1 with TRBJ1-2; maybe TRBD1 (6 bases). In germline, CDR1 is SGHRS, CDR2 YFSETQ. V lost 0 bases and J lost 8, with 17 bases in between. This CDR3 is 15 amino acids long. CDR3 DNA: TGCGCCAGCAGCTTGGAATCCAGGGGTTCGACCGGCTACACCTTC. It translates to CASSLESRGSTGYTF.

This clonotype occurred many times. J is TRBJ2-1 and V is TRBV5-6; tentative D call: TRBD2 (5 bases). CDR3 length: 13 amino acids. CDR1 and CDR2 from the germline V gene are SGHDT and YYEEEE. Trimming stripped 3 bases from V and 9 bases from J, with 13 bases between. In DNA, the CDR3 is TGTGCCAGCAGCTACCAACCCCGGGGTGAGCAGTTCTTC. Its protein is CASSYQPRGEQFF.

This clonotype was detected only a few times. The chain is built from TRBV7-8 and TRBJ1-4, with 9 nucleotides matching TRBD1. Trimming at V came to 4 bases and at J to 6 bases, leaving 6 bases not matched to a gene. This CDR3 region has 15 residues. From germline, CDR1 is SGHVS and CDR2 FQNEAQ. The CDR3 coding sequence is TGTGCCAGCAGCTCGGACAGGGGAGGGGATGAAAAACTGTTTTTT. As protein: CASSSDRGGDEKLFF.

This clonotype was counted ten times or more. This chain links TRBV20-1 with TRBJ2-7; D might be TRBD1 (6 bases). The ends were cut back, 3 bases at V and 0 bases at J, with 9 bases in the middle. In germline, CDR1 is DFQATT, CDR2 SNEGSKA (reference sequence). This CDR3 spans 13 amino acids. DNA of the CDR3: TGCAGTGCTAGCACAGGGTTCTCCTACGAGCAGTACTTC. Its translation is CSASTGFSYEQYF.

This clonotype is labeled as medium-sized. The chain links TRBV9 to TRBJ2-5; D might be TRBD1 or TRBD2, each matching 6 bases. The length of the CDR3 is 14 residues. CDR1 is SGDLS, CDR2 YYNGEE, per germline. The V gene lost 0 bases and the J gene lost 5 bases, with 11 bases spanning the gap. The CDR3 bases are TGTGCCAGCAGCGTAGGGGGGGCAGCGGAGACCCAGTACTTC. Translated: CASSVGGAAETQYF.

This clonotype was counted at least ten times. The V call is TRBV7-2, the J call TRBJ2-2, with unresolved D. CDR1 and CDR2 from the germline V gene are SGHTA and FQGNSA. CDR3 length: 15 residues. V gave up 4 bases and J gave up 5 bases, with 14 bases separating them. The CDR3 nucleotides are TGTGCCAGCAGCTACGGGTCCTTAGGGACCGGGGAGCTGTTTTTT. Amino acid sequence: CASSYGSLGTGELFF.

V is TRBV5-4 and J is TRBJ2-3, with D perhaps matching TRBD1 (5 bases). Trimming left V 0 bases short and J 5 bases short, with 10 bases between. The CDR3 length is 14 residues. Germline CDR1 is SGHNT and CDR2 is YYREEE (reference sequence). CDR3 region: CASSLGQPLDTQYF. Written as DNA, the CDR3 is TGTGCCAGCAGCTTGGGACAGCCCTTAGATACGCAGTATTTT.

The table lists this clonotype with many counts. CDR3 sequence: CASSFILDGTQYF. CDR3 DNA: TGTGCCAGCAGCTTTATTTTGGATGGGACCCAGTACTTC. The chain recombines TRBV11-1 with TRBJ2-5, with D uncertain. The germline CDR1 and CDR2 sequences are SGHAT and FQDESV (reference sequence). V dropped 3 bases and J dropped 7 bases, with 12 bases sitting between them. The CDR3 totals 13 residues.

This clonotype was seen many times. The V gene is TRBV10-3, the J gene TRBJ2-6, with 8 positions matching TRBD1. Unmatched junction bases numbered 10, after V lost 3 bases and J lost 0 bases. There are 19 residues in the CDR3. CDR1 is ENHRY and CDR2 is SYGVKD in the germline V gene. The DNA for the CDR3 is TGTGCCATCAGTGAAAAAACAGGGGGTGTTAGCTCTGGGGCCAACGTCCTGACTTTC. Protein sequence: CAISEKTGGVSSGANVLTF.

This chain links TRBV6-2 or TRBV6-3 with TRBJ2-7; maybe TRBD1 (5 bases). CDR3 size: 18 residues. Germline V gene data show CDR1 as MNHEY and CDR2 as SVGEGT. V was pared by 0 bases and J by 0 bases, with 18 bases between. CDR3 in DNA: TGTGCCAGCAGTTACTCGATCAATAAACAGGATTACTCCTACGAGCAGTACTTC. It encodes CASSYSINKQDYSYEQYF.